The clone carrying this TCR beta chain occurred many times. Its specificity is not known. Since a much larger clone is just one base distant, this may be a read error. As the CDR3 is not closed by the conserved phenylalanine or tryptophan, this likely results from a read error. Newly diagnosed hyperthyroidism donors, aged 18 to 65, duration under 2 months. Certain patients were not enrolled. These were patients with other autoimmune diseases, uncontrolled infections, pregnancy or lactation. These data originate in a study of Graves' ophthalmopathy and Graves' hyperthyroidism. CDR3 regions of TCR beta were amplified from RNA transcripts. Investigators did first-round RT-PCR with HTBI primers, then second-round multiplex PCR. TCRdb itself ran the multiplex PCR reads through MiXCR, one entry per CDR3 protein. This repertoire shows around 400,000 distinct CDR3 sequences, around 21% found once; its top ten account for 3%.

General observations from the study: Using a 13-signature model, the authors split ophthalmopathy from stable hyperthyroidism, with about 88% sensitivity and 65% to 82% specificity. Most clonotypes expanded in thyroid above 0.001 frequency were present in blood too.

Sequenced sample: peripheral blood. The TCR originated in a woman aged 18-35 years with stable Graves' hyperthyroidism.

The CDR3 reads CASSYRTSGKETQYS. CDR3 nucleotides: TGTGCCAGCAGTTACCGTACTAGCGGGAAAGAGACCCAGTACTCC. The chain is built from TRBV6-5 and TRBJ2-5; 10 bases line up with TRBD2. Germline CDR1 is MNHEY and CDR2 is SVGAGI. Trimming cost V 2 bases and J 3 bases; bases outside gene matches: 3. The CDR3 is 15 amino acids.